Below, 2 T cell receptor beta chains from the same sample are listed, as sequenced in a study of metastatic and nonmetastatic thyroid tumors. Among the patients, none had received any treatment before thyroid surgery. TCRdb re-analyzed the PCR reads through MiXCR. The sample records some 7,300 clones, around two fifths being singletons. What was sequenced was tumor tissue. These receptors all stem from a female donor with papillary thyroid cancer or a benign thyroid nodule (not recorded which). Some clones in this sample may be carry-over from other donors' samples.

This clone came up a few times. This chain links TRBV4-1 with TRBJ2-4; no definite D call. The V end was cut by 0 bases, the J end by 0 bases, with 9 bases between. CDR3 length: 16 residues. In germline, CDR1 is MGHRA, CDR2 YSYEKL. This CDR3 reads CASSQERSLAKNIQYF. The CDR3 bases are TGCGCCAGCAGCCAAGAGCGGTCCTTAGCCAAAAACATTCAGTACTTC.

The count of this clone is one. V is TRBV3-1 and J is TRBJ2-2; 9 nucleotides line up with TRBD1. The CDR3 extends over 16 amino acids. Germline CDR1 reads LGHDT; CDR2 reads YNNKEL (reference sequence). V lost 5 bases to trimming and J lost 5 bases; unmatched junction nucleotides: 9. CDR3 amino acids: CASSAFLQGATGELFF. The CDR3 DNA is TGTGCCAGCAGCGCGTTTCTACAGGGGGCAACCGGGGAGCTGTTTTTT.